This T cell receptor (beta chain) was identified during a study of T cells in Graves' hyperthyroidism and ophthalmopathy. Study background: Peripheral blood was acquired at first diagnosis, ahead of any therapy whatsoever.

Patients aged 18 to 65 with hyperthyroidism were newly diagnosed, with duration under 2 months. It was at first hyperthyroidism diagnosis, before any ophthalmopathy symptoms, that the blood sample was taken. Researchers took RNA transcripts and amplified the TCR beta CDR3 regions from them. HTBI primers drove first-round RT-PCR of the TCR CDR3. Each CDR3 protein is one row after TCRdb ran MiXCR on the multiplex PCR reads. This sample has approximately 360,000 distinct CDR3 sequences, with 15% to 18% found just once. Trimming took off 8 bases at V and 3 bases at J, with 14 bases between the two ends. CDR3 length: 14 residues. CDR1 and CDR2 (germline): LNHDA, SQIVND (reference sequence).

Sequencing was performed on blood. The chain joins TRBV19 to TRBJ1-5; possible D gene TRBD1, 5 bases. This sequence was found in a woman under 30 with Graves' hyperthyroidism that later progressed to Graves' ophthalmopathy. The CDR3 loop reads CASDPGRYNQPQHF. CDR3 coding DNA: TGTGCCAGTGACCCGGGACGGTACAATCAGCCCCAGCATTTT.